This TCR beta chain is from a study of cytotoxic CD8 clonotypes in ibrutinib-treated CLL. Study context: Partial response occurred in 24 patients and complete response in 2; at median approximately 68 months, roughly 15 remained remitted and around 12 progressed.

Per the germline V gene, CDR1 is MGHRA and CDR2 is YSYEKL. CDR3 length: 15 residues. Trimming pared 0 bases from V and 1 base from J, leaving 8 bases between. This table comes from immunoSEQ multiplex PCR, and its TCRdb copy is limited to in-frame clones, with some not included. The sample yields about 140,000 clones, about 91% seen once. The sample here was PBMCs, taken after 12 months of ibrutinib treatment. This TCR came from a human donor with chronic lymphocytic leukemia. The chain recombines TRBV4-1 with TRBJ2-3; a weak D match, TRBD1 (5 bases). The CDR3 coding sequence is TGCGCCAGCAGCCAAGAAAGGACACGCACAGATACGCAGTATTTT. As protein: CASSQERTRTDTQYF.